This T cell receptor (beta chain) emerged from a study of T cell responses to AZD1222 COVID-19 vaccine. General study results and limits: A mostly white British donor set with more females was recruited, and clonal diversity was possibly underestimated. The reported proportion of spike-specific TCRs targeting unmutated variant regions was nearly half. Mapped onto spike, vaccine-associated CD4 TCRs spanned it and were dominant at 160-218 and 743-854.

The CDR3 length is 11 residues. Germline values: CDR1 MNHEY, CDR2 SVGAGI. V was pared by 8 bases and J by 4 bases, with 6 bases between. Produced via immunoSEQ multiplex PCR; TCRdb's table is partial and in-frame only. The profile shows some 170,000 clones, around 90% of them singletons. This clone was counted once. Its target is unknown. This sample also contains other DNA sequences that code for the same CDR3. This TCR derives from an adult in good health. This chain connects TRBV6-5 to TRBJ1-3; D not certain. The material was peripheral blood, obtained on day 0 of AZD1222 vaccination. The CDR3 nucleotides read TGTGCCAGCCGAGGGGGAAACACCATATATTTT. Protein product: CASRGGNTIYF.